The rows below give T cell receptor beta chains drawn from one sample of a study of blood T cell repertoires in COVID-19. The repertoire was sequenced with immunoSEQ multiplex PCR; TCRdb's copy has only in-frame clones and lacks some. The profile shows some 100,000 clones, around nine tenths of them singletons. The source material was peripheral blood. The origin of the receptors is a human donor with acute or convalescent COVID-19. The donor label of this sample is uncertain. Each CDR3 is given with its conserved first and last residue. D genes are given only for firm matches. Some rows have no size entry. The others give once, few or many, or a class for an expanded clone.

TRBJ2-1 TRBD2 few TRBV5-5 CASSPGGVRDEQFF TGTGCCAGCAGCCCGGGAGGCGTCCGGGATGAGCAGTTCTTC
TRBJ2-5 TRBD1 - TRBV18 CASSPSGQGVVGVETQYF TGTGCCAGCTCACCATCCGGGCAGGGGGTTGTCGGTGTGGAGACCCAGTACTTC
TRBJ2-1 - - TRBV19 CASSRRENEQFF TGTGCCAGTAGTAGGAGGGAAAATGAGCAGTTCTTC
TRBJ1-2 TRBD1 - TRBV7-2 CASSLTGVGYGYTF TGTGCCAGCAGCTTAACAGGGGTAGGCTATGGCTACACCTTC
TRBJ2-1 TRBD2 - TRBV7-9 CASSLGFGLAVQNEQFF TGTGCCAGCAGCTTAGGCTTCGGGCTAGCGGTTCAGAATGAGCAGTTCTTC
TRBJ2-5 TRBD1 - TRBV6-1 CASSEAWDRARQAQYF TGTGCCAGCAGTGAAGCTTGGGACAGGGCCCGCCAGGCCCAGTACTTC
TRBJ2-2 - - TRBV11-2 CASSSQYTGELFF TGTGCCAGCAGCTCCCAATACACCGGGGAGCTGTTTTTT
TRBJ1-1 - few TRBV27 CASSITANTEAFF TGTGCCAGCAGTATTACAGCGAACACTGAAGCTTTCTTT
TRBJ2-1 TRBD1 once TRBV18 CASSPGTGDEQFF TGTGCCAGCTCACCCGGGACAGGGGATGAGCAGTTCTTC
TRBJ1-2 TRBD1 - TRBV27 CASSFKGAYNYGYTF TGTGCCAGCAGTTTCAAGGGGGCCTATAACTATGGCTACACCTTC
TRBJ2-3 - - TRBV4-2 CASSPTTGVYTDTQYF TGTGCCAGCAGCCCGACAACAGGAGTTTACACAGATACGCAGTATTTT
TRBJ2-3 - - TRBV6-2/TRBV6-3 CASSREFGADTQYF TGTGCCAGCAGCCGGGAATTCGGGGCAGATACGCAGTATTTT
TRBJ2-1 - - TRBV4-2 CASSPASNNEQFF TGTGCCAGCAGCCCGGCTAGCAACAATGAGCAGTTCTTC
TRBJ1-6 - - TRBV28 CASAGVNSPLHF TGTGCCAGCGCGGGGGTTAATTCACCCCTCCACTTT
TRBJ2-7 - - TRBV28 CASSFGSSYEQYF TGTGCCAGCAGTTTCGGGAGCTCCTACGAGCAGTACTTC
TRBJ1-3 - - TRBV18 CASSLQQGPSGNTIYF TGTGCCAGCTCACTCCAACAGGGTCCCTCTGGAAACACCATATATTTT
TRBJ2-3 TRBD2 - TRBV28 CASRSGTSDPTDTQYF TGTGCCAGCAGGTCCGGGACTAGCGATCCCACAGATACGCAGTATTTT
TRBJ1-5 TRBD1 - TRBV28 CATQQGNNQPQHF TGTGCCACTCAACAGGGGAACAATCAGCCCCAGCATTTT
TRBJ2-3 TRBD2 - TRBV28 CATSETSGGTDTQYF TGTGCCACTTCGGAGACTAGCGGGGGCACAGATACGCAGTATTTT
TRBJ2-7 TRBD1 - TRBV29-1 CSVAGDSSYEQYF TGCAGCGTTGCCGGGGACAGCTCCTACGAGCAGTACTTC
TRBJ1-1 - - TRBV6-6 CASSRTSGTEAFF TGTGCCAGCAGTCGTACGAGCGGCACTGAAGCTTTCTTT
TRBJ1-2 TRBD1 - TRBV12-5 CASGLVSRDRYGYTF TGTGCTAGTGGTTTGGTATCAAGGGACAGGTATGGCTACACCTTC
TRBJ1-2 - - TRBV7-9 CASSDPTGWSYGYTF TGTGCCAGCAGCGACCCTACAGGGTGGAGCTATGGCTACACCTTC
TRBJ1-1 - - TRBV10-3 CAISDPTMGGNTEAFF TGTGCCATCAGTGACCCAACGATGGGGGGTAACACTGAAGCTTTCTTT
TRBJ1-2 - - TRBV5-1 CASSLNSFGYTF TGCGCCAGCAGCCTAAACTCGTTCGGCTACACCTTC
TRBJ2-2 TRBD1 - TRBV7-3 CASGTATGELFF TGTGCCAGCGGGACAGCAACCGGGGAGCTGTTTTTT
TRBJ2-3 - - TRBV3-1/TRBV3-2 CASSRLGGTDTQYF TGTGCCAGCAGCCGACTAGGGGGCACAGATACGCAGTATTTT
TRBJ2-3 TRBD1 - TRBV5-1 CASSFRGTGSADTQYF TGCGCCAGCAGCTTTAGGGGGACAGGGTCGGCAGATACGCAGTATTTT
TRBJ2-5 - - TRBV4-3 CASSQEPHTGWGETQYF TGCGCCAGCAGCCAAGAGCCGCATACAGGGTGGGGAGAGACCCAGTACTTC
TRBJ1-2 - - TRBV29-1 CSAFDRPMGGYTF TGCAGCGCCTTTGACAGGCCGATGGGGGGCTACACCTTC
TRBJ2-3 - - TRBV6-4 CASSVQGTDTQYF TGTGCCAGCAGTGTGCAGGGCACAGATACGCAGTATTTT
TRBJ2-1 TRBD1 - TRBV27 CASSSGQAIYNEQFF TGTGCCAGCAGTTCTGGACAGGCGATCTACAATGAGCAGTTCTTC
TRBJ1-1 - - TRBV18 CASSPSRRVGTEAFF TGTGCCAGCTCACCGTCGAGGAGGGTCGGGACTGAAGCTTTCTTT
TRBJ2-7 - - TRBV5-1 CASSYTGSYEQYF TGCGCCAGCAGCTACACAGGGTCCTACGAGCAGTACTTC
TRBJ1-6 TRBD1 once TRBV2 CASSYRGSLITYNSPLHF TGTGCCAGCAGTTACAGGGGGTCACTCATCACGTATAATTCACCCCTCCACTTT
TRBJ2-3 TRBD2 - TRBV2 CASAGLAGGYTDTQYF TGTGCCAGCGCAGGACTAGCGGGGGGATACACAGATACGCAGTATTTT
TRBJ2-7 TRBD1 once TRBV15 CATSRDREYEQYF TGTGCCACCAGCAGGGACAGGGAGTACGAGCAGTACTTC
TRBJ1-2 TRBD1 - TRBV4-1 CASSQDRDRYYGYTF TGCGCCAGCAGCCAAGATCGGGACAGATACTATGGCTACACCTTC
TRBJ2-3 TRBD2 - TRBV7-3 CASSLASGGAPDTQYF TGTGCCAGCAGCTTAGCTAGCGGGGGCGCCCCGGATACGCAGTATTTT
TRBJ1-2 TRBD1 few TRBV3-1/TRBV3-2 CASSQVGQGGSGYTF TGTGCCAGCAGCCAAGTGGGGCAGGGGGGTTCAGGCTACACCTTC
TRBJ1-3 - - TRBV18 CASSPETSGRNTIYF TGTGCCAGCTCACCGGAAACCTCAGGCAGAAACACCATATATTTT
TRBJ1-4 TRBD1 - TRBV5-1 CASSLRQGAREKLFF TGCGCCAGCAGCCTAAGACAGGGGGCGCGAGAAAAACTGTTTTTT
TRBJ2-3 - - TRBV30 CAWDRRLTDTQYF TGTGCCTGGGATAGAAGACTCACAGATACGCAGTATTTT
TRBJ2-5 - - TRBV12-3/TRBV12-4 CASTRGVGETQYF TGTGCCAGCACCAGGGGGGTGGGAGAGACCCAGTACTTC
TRBJ2-7 TRBD1 - TRBV7-3 CASSLTGGDEQYF TGTGCCAGCAGCCTAACAGGGGGTGACGAGCAGTACTTC
TRBJ2-2 TRBD2 - TRBV10-3 CAIGETSLYTGELFF TGTGCCATCGGGGAGACTAGCCTCTACACCGGGGAGCTGTTTTTT
TRBJ1-4 TRBD1 - TRBV28 CASSLQGEVEKLFF TGTGCCAGCAGCCTACAGGGGGAGGTAGAAAAACTGTTTTTT
TRBJ1-3 - - TRBV6-1 CASSVRSGGLGNTIYF TGTGCCAGCAGTGTTCGATCTGGGGGCCTAGGAAACACCATATATTTT
TRBJ2-5 TRBD2 - TRBV6-2/TRBV6-3 CASSWVAGVTETQYF TGTGCCAGCAGCTGGGTAGCGGGAGTCACGGAGACCCAGTACTTC
TRBJ2-3 - - TRBV10-3 CAISDVSLASTDTQYF TGTGCCATCAGTGACGTTTCCCTAGCTAGCACAGATACGCAGTATTTT
TRBJ2-3 - - TRBV6-1 CASSEASGSHTDTQYF TGTGCCAGCAGTGAAGCGTCAGGTAGTCACACAGATACGCAGTATTTT
TRBJ2-7 - - TRBV20-1 CSFIGNYEQYF TGCAGCTTTATCGGGAACTACGAGCAGTACTTC
TRBJ1-1 - - TRBV7-3 CASSPLSSGNTEAFF TGTGCCAGCAGCCCCCTTTCTTCCGGGAACACTGAAGCTTTCTTT
TRBJ2-7 TRBD1 - TRBV15 CATSRDLPGQGHYEQYF TGTGCCACCAGCAGAGACCTACCGGGACAGGGCCACTACGAGCAGTACTTC
TRBJ2-3 TRBD2 few TRBV28 CASRFSTSESLDTQYF TGTGCCAGCAGATTCTCGACTAGCGAATCCCTGGATACGCAGTATTTT
TRBJ2-5 - - TRBV7-2 CASSARGGAIRETQYF TGTGCCAGCAGCGCTCGCGGGGGCGCGATTAGAGAGACCCAGTACTTC
TRBJ1-1 - few TRBV12-5 CASGWGGGTEAFF TGTGCTAGTGGTTGGGGGGGTGGTACTGAAGCTTTCTTT
TRBJ2-5 - - TRBV28 CASGPEQQETQYF TGTGCCAGCGGGCCGGAACAGCAGGAGACCCAGTACTTC
TRBJ2-5 TRBD2 - TRBV27 CASSSGELAGRQQYF TGTGCCAGCAGTTCTGGGGAACTAGCGGGGCGCCAACAGTACTTC